The source of this T cell receptor (beta chain) is a study of OX40 agonist ivuxolimab in advanced cancers. About the study: Participants averaged roughly 57 years of age (range roughly 23 to 79) and were roughly 80% male. General study findings and limits: The study found that CD8+ T cells averaged more expanded clones than CD4+.

This clone appeared a single time. Its target is not known. The method was immunoSEQ multiplex PCR; TCRdb's version includes in-frame clones alone and lacks a portion of them. This sample has 45,000 to 60,000 clones, with around nine tenths found just once. Germline loops: CDR1 LNHDA, CDR2 SQIVND (reference sequence). This CDR3 contains 12 residues. Trimming left V 1 base short and J 4 bases short, with 4 bases between. The sequences come from CD4+ or CD8+ T cells sorted from blood, collected in a trial of the OX40 agonist ivuxolimab. This chain uses TRBV19 with TRBJ1-1; D remains unclear. This sequence was found in an adult with an advanced solid tumor such as melanoma, head and neck, liver or kidney cancer. CDR3 sequence reads: CASSIGFTEAFF. CDR3 DNA: TGTGCCAGTAGTATAGGATTCACTGAAGCTTTCTTT.